The T cell receptor beta chain under discussion was sequenced for a study of response to subunit inactivated influenza vaccine. With respect to this clonotype: Antigen specificity is unknown.

Trimming cost V 6 bases and J 6 bases, with 17 bases left between them. The CDR3 totals 14 residues. Germline V CDR1 and CDR2: SEHNR, FQNEAQ (reference sequence). Overall study results and limits: The authors proposed limited new T cell recruitment per seasonal influenza vaccination.

TCRdb called the RT-PCR reads again in MiXCR, with one record for every CDR3 protein. Here the sample spans roughly 700,000 distinct CDR3 sequences, approximately 15% being singletons. Here the sequenced sample was PBMCs from blood, taken approximately 15 days before vaccination. The receptor was derived from a man over 45 who received an inactivated influenza vaccine. This rearrangement joins TRBV7-9 to TRBJ1-2; tentative D call: TRBD1 (6 bases). The CDR3 region is CASSLSGTINGYTF. The CDR3 DNA sequence: TGTGCCAGCAGTTTATCCGGGACAATTAATGGCTACACCTTC.